A single sample gave rise to the 3 T cell receptor beta chains below, sequenced in a study of T-cell reconstitution after alpha-beta-depleted transplantation in children. The TCRbeta library was prepared with unique molecular identifiers. Using its own MiXCR run on the PCR reads, TCRdb lists one record per CDR3 protein. The sample holds about a million distinct CDR3 sequences; around 30% are singletons and the top ten take approximately 30%. This material consisted of PBMCs, mostly from graft donor cells, taken 360 days after TCRalphabeta/CD19-depleted stem cell transplant. Source of these receptors: a boy in the first two years of life who had a stem cell transplant for SCID, so the T cells may come from the graft donor.

The J gene is TRBJ2-3, the V gene TRBV7-6, with 9 bases matching TRBD2. After removal of 0 bases from V and 0 bases from J, the junction contained 4 bases not matched to a gene. The germline gives CDR1 SGHVS, CDR2 FNYEAQ. The CDR3 length is 17 residues. CDR3 protein: CASSLAQRGASTDTQYF. Here the CDR3 DNA reads TGTGCCAGCAGCTTAGCCCAGCGGGGGGCTAGCACAGATACGCAGTATTTT.

The chain couples TRBV12-3 or TRBV12-4 to TRBJ1-1, with D uncertain. V gave up 5 bases and J gave up 5 bases, with 6 bases separating them. The CDR3 contains 11 residues. CDR3 residues: CASSVLTEAFF. The CDR3 coding sequence is TGTGCCAGCAGTGTCCTAACTGAAGCTTTCTTT.

This clonotype was detected a few times. This chain connects TRBV7-7 to TRBJ2-5; D possibly matches TRBD1 or TRBD2 (5 bases each). The length of the CDR3 is 13 residues. CDR1 is SSHAT and CDR2 is FNYEAQ in the germline V gene (reference sequence). V was shortened by 5 bases and J by 4 bases, with 11 bases between the two germline ends. CDR3 coding DNA: TGTGCCAGCAGCGGGGGTTGGTTAGAGACCCAGTACTTC. This encodes CASSGGWLETQYF.